One sample yielded the 11 T cell receptor beta chains listed below, sequenced in a study of CD8+CD57+ T cells in acquired aplastic anemia. CD8+CD57+ cell expansion, shown by flow cytometry, had occurred in the patients selected for sequencing. Both TCR beta VDJ combination and CDR3 sequence profiling were carried out. Genomic DNA was the template for this profiling. TCRdb processed the reads anew with MiXCR; each CDR3 protein has one entry. The sample contains 150,000 to 180,000 distinct CDR3 sequences, about 52% of which appear only once. Sequences were obtained from sorted CD4+, CD8+, or CD8+CD57+ T cells (not recorded which) from PBMCs. The receptors come from a human donor with aplastic anemia.

This clonotype was found a few times. The chain carries TRBV15 and TRBJ2-1; the match to TRBD2 covers 10 bases. With V trimmed by 1 base and J by 6 bases, 3 bases remained unmatched. The CDR3 spans 15 residues. The germline V gene has CDR1 LNHNV and CDR2 YYDKDF (reference sequence). CDR3 DNA: TGTGCCACCAGCAGAGGGACTAGCGGAGTCAATGAGCAGTTCTTC. The encoded protein is CATSRGTSGVNEQFF.

The rearrangement uses TRBV10-3 and TRBJ1-1; no firm D call. V dropped 2 bases and J dropped 7 bases, with 11 bases sitting between them. Germline CDR1 ENHRY, CDR2 SYGVKD. This CDR3 is 13 amino acids long. The CDR3 coding sequence is TGTGCCATCAGTGAGCCTGAGAGGAGTGAAGCTTTCTTT. Its translation: CAISEPERSEAFF.

This clonotype showed up many times. The CDR3: CASSEGATNTEAFF. The CDR3 DNA reads TGTGCCAGCAGTGAAGGGGCGACGAACACTGAAGCTTTCTTT. The genes are TRBV6-4 and TRBJ1-1; perhaps TRBD1 as D (5 bases). V was trimmed by 3 bases and J by 1 base, leaving 9 bases between them. CDR1 is MRHNA, CDR2 SNTAGT, per germline. CDR3 length: 14 amino acids.

About this clonotype itself: A clone one base away is much larger, so this may be a read error. The CDR3 sequence is CASSFIRTGAGLGEQYF. CDR3 DNA: TGTGCCAGCAGTTTTATCCGAACCGGGGCAGGGCTGGGGGAGCAGTACTTC. J is TRBJ2-7 and V is TRBV27; D might be TRBD1 or TRBD2, each matching 5 bases. The CDR3 runs 17 residues. Per germline, CDR1 MNHEY and CDR2 SMNVEV (reference sequence). Trimming pared 3 bases from V and 7 bases from J, leaving 25 bases between.

This chain links TRBV4-2 with TRBJ2-1; D could derive from TRBD1 or TRBD2 (5 bases each). CDR3 length: 19 residues. Germline CDR1 LGHNA, CDR2 YNFKEQ. V was cut by 0 bases and J by 7 bases, with 25 bases left in between. The CDR3 here is CASSQDGRSEGWVNNEQFF. In DNA, the CDR3 is TGTGCCAGCAGCCAAGATGGCCGGTCCGAGGGGTGGGTGAATAATGAGCAGTTCTTC.

The table lists this clonotype with a few counts. The rearrangement joins TRBV15 to TRBJ2-7, with TRBD2 identical over 7 bases. V lost 1 base to trimming and J lost 2 bases; unmatched junction nucleotides: 2. This CDR3 region has 14 residues. The germline V gene encodes CDR1 LNHNV and CDR2 YYDKDF (reference sequence). CDR3 nucleotides: TGTGCCACCAGCAGAGCTAGCGGTCCCTACGAGCAGTACTTC. This encodes CATSRASGPYEQYF.

This clonotype was seen many times. V and J are TRBV9 and TRBJ2-7; no clear D. Trimming stripped 3 bases from V and 3 bases from J, with 7 bases between. The germline gives CDR1 SGDLS, CDR2 YYNGEE. The CDR3 runs 12 residues. CDR3 protein: CASSGVGYEQYF. CDR3 DNA: TGTGCCAGCAGCGGCGTAGGCTACGAGCAGTACTTC.

V is TRBV10-2 and J is TRBJ2-3; 9 nucleotides agree with TRBD2. Trimming cost V 7 bases and J 2 bases; bases outside gene matches: 4. The CDR3 sequence is 14 residues long. The V gene's germline CDR1 is WSHSY and CDR2 SAAADI. The CDR3 spells CASKRTSATDTQYF. The DNA for the CDR3 is TGCGCCAGCAAGAGGACTAGCGCCACAGATACGCAGTATTTT.

This clonotype has ten or more counts. The V call is TRBV5-1, the J call TRBJ2-5, with D possibly matching TRBD1 (6 bases). V lost 6 bases and J 1 base, leaving 16 bases between the germline ends. The CDR3 covers 15 residues. Germline CDR1 reads SGHRS; CDR2 reads YFSETQ. This CDR3 is CASKREGVFQETQYF. Here the CDR3 DNA reads TGCGCCAGCAAGCGCGAGGGGGTTTTCCAAGAGACCCAGTACTTC.

This clonotype was recorded many times. This sequence joins TRBV11-1 and TRBJ2-3; the match to TRBD2 covers 10 bases. J was trimmed by 8 bases and V by 5 bases; bases with no gene match: 13. In germline, CDR1 is SGHAT, CDR2 FQDESV (reference sequence). The CDR3 runs 16 residues. The CDR3 region is CASSPSGSGGTRTQYF. CDR3 coding DNA: TGTGCCAGCAGCCCTTCGGGTAGCGGGGGGACCCGTACGCAGTATTTT.

This clonotype occurred many times. The chain employs TRBV15 and TRBJ1-1, with a possible D match to TRBD1 (6 bases). Per germline, CDR1 LNHNV and CDR2 YYDKDF (reference sequence). The CDR3 totals 17 residues. The V end was cut by 2 bases, the J end by 2 bases, with 18 bases between. The CDR3: CATSRPRGEEINTEAFF. CDR3 DNA sequence: TGTGCCACCAGCAGACCTAGGGGGGAGGAGATAAACACTGAAGCTTTCTTT.